What follows are 19 T cell receptor beta chains derived from one specimen sequenced in a study of cytomegalovirus exposure and HLA in healthy donors. PCR was performed using 60 Vbeta and 13 Jbeta primers. Measured with immunoSEQ multiplex PCR; TCRdb has only the in-frame clones, and not every one. Counted here are roughly 80,000 clones, 65% to 70% occurring once; the ten biggest clones make up 6.9%. Source material: PBMCs. These receptors all come from a woman aged 45-59 years in good health and CMV-seropositive.

This clone was detected only a few times. The chain couples TRBV12-5 to TRBJ2-1, with 8 bases fitting TRBD1. The CDR3 loop spans 14 amino acids. V trimming: 0 bases; J trimming: 11 bases; junction bases outside the gene matches: 6. Germline CDR1 and CDR2: LGHNT and FRNRAP. CDR3 region: CASGLVGAGGKQFF. CDR3 DNA: TGTGCTAGTGGTTTGGTAGGGGCAGGGGGCAAGCAGTTCTTC.

The CDR3 coding sequence is TGTGCCAGTAGTATCAGTAAAGGGGTTAACACTGAAGCTTTCTTT. As protein: CASSISKGVNTEAFF. The chain combines TRBV19 with TRBJ1-1; D possibly corresponds to TRBD1 (5 bases). This CDR3 contains 15 residues. The ends were cut back, 3 bases at V and 2 bases at J, with 13 bases in the middle. From germline, CDR1 is LNHDA and CDR2 SQIVND (reference sequence).

The rearrangement uses TRBV19 and TRBJ1-2; D gene uncertain. The V end was cut by 1 base, the J end by 2 bases, with 8 bases between. Germline V CDR1 and CDR2: LNHDA, SQIVND (reference sequence). This CDR3 comprises 14 residues. CDR3 nucleotide sequence: TGTGCCAGTAGTATAGGGTACTCCAACTATGGCTACACCTTC. Translated, it gives CASSIGYSNYGYTF.

The chain has TRBV27 and TRBJ2-5, with D tentatively TRBD2 (7 bases). CDR1 is MNHEY and CDR2 is SMNVEV in the germline V gene (reference sequence). Trimming took 4 bases from V and 4 from J, leaving 13 bases between them. The CDR3 extends over 14 amino acids. DNA for the CDR3: TGTGCCAGCAGTTCCGGGGGGCCGGTAGAGACCCAGTACTTC. It specifies CASSSGGPVETQYF.

This chain links TRBV7-2 with TRBJ2-2; 7 bases line up with TRBD1. The CDR3 sequence is 16 residues long. Germline loops: CDR1 SGHTA, CDR2 FQGNSA. Trimming cost V 5 bases and J 2 bases; bases outside gene matches: 8. CDR3 nucleotide sequence: TGTGCCAGCAGCCTAGGGACAGATCCAAACACCGGGGAGCTGTTTTTT. This gives the protein CASSLGTDPNTGELFF.

This clone was counted once. The genes are TRBV5-5 and TRBJ1-2; 11 bases are a match to TRBD1. V trimming: 4 bases; J trimming: 6 bases; junction bases outside the gene matches: 8. The V gene's germline CDR1 is SGHKS and CDR2 YYEKEE (reference sequence). The CDR3 spans 15 residues. CDR3: CASSLWGQGEHGYTF. CDR3 DNA sequence: TGTGCCAGCAGCCTCTGGGGACAGGGGGAACATGGCTACACCTTC. Variable domain in full (rest from reference TRBV5-5 and TRBJ1-2): DAGVTQSPTHLIKTRGQQVTLRCSPISGHKSVSWYQQVLGQGPQFIFQYYEKEERGRGNFPDRFSARQFPNYSSELNVNALLLGDSALYLCASSLWGQGEHGYTFGSGTRLTVV.

This clone came up a few times. This chain connects TRBV11-2 to TRBJ1-3, with 10 bases aligning to TRBD1. Germline-derived CDR1 and CDR2 are SGHAT and FQNNGV. The CDR3 loop spans 17 amino acids. V lost 0 bases to trimming and J lost 6 bases; unmatched junction nucleotides: 8. CDR3 DNA sequence: TGTGCCAGCAGCTTAGATTTCGGGACAGGGGATCCAAACACCATATATTTT. Its protein product is CASSLDFGTGDPNTIYF.

This rearrangement joins TRBV5-1 to TRBJ2-7; 10 positions match TRBD1. This CDR3 contains 15 residues. CDR1 is SGHRS and CDR2 is YFSETQ in the germline V gene. After removal of 4 bases from V and 7 bases from J, the junction contained 11 bases not matched to a gene. The CDR3 DNA reads TGCGCCAGCAGCGACAGGGGGCCTCATCCTAAGGAGCAGTACGTC. Encoded protein: CASSDRGPHPKEQYV.

CDR3 loop: CASSISGWAVNSPLHF. The DNA of the CDR3 is TGTGCCAGTAGTATAAGCGGGTGGGCAGTGAATTCACCCCTCCACTTT. J is TRBJ1-6 and V is TRBV19; D unresolved. The V gene lost 2 bases and the J gene lost 7 bases, with 15 bases spanning the gap. The CDR3 extends over 16 amino acids. Germline CDR1 and CDR2: LNHDA and SQIVND (reference sequence).

The chain has TRBV5-1 and TRBJ1-4; 8 bases map to TRBD1. V trimming: 2 bases; J trimming: 2 bases; junction bases outside the gene matches: 8. Germline CDR1 is SGHRS and CDR2 is YFSETQ. The CDR3 totals 17 residues. CDR3: CASSLQGVGATNEKLFF. The CDR3, as DNA: TGCGCCAGCAGCTTACAGGGGGTTGGCGCCACTAATGAAAAACTGTTTTTT.

Only a few counts were recorded for this clone. The chain recombines TRBV19 with TRBJ2-3; possible D gene TRBD1, 5 bases. The CDR3 extends over 14 amino acids. V lost 1 base and J lost 2, with 7 bases in between. Germline V CDR1 and CDR2: LNHDA, SQIVND (reference sequence). CDR3 coding DNA: TGTGCCAGTAGTATAGGGACACTCACAGATACGCAGTATTTT. It encodes CASSIGTLTDTQYF.

This rearrangement joins TRBV25-1 to TRBJ1-1; 7 bases match TRBD1. The CDR3 contains 15 residues. The V gene's germline CDR1 is MGHDK and CDR2 SYGVNS. The V gene end was trimmed by 1 base and the J gene end by 7 bases; junction bases not matched to a gene: 9. In DNA, the CDR3 is TGTGCCAGCAGTGAATCCCCTTCGGGACAGAGTGAAGCTTTCTTT. The encoded protein is CASSESPSGQSEAFF. Combining the CDR3 with reference TRBV25-1 and TRBJ1-1 gives the whole variable domain EADIYQTPRYLVIGTGKKITLECSQTMGHDKMYWYQQDPGMELHLIHYSYGVNSTEKGDLSSESTVSRIRTEHFPLTLESARPSHTSQYLCASSESPSGQSEAFFGQGTRLTVV.

This clone has just a few counts. J is TRBJ1-5 and V is TRBV7-9; D gene unclear. CDR1 and CDR2 from the germline V gene are SEHNR and FQNEAQ (reference sequence). The CDR3 totals 13 residues. Trimming removed 3 bases at V and 7 bases at J, with 10 bases between. CDR3 bases: TGTGCCAGCAGCTTTAGGGAGGGCCAGCCCCAGCATTTT. Protein product: CASSFREGQPQHF.

The chain combines TRBV28 with TRBJ2-3, with TRBD1 matching over 7 bases. The CDR3 consists of 15 residues. V gave up 10 bases and J gave up 2 bases; unmatched junction bases: 12. Germline CDR1 reads MDHEN; CDR2 reads SYDVKM. The CDR3 loop is CAIIRTGRSTDTQYF. CDR3 DNA: TGTGCCATCATTCGGACAGGCCGTTCCACAGATACGCAGTATTTT.

The chain links TRBV18 to TRBJ1-6; TRBD1 is a possible D gene (6 bases). Germline V gives CDR1 KGHSH, CDR2 LQKENI. V gave up 8 bases and J gave up 4 bases, with 27 bases separating them. The CDR3 loop spans 19 amino acids. The CDR3 is CASTKVPKGTRHYNSPLHF. CDR3 DNA sequence: TGTGCCAGCACGAAGGTCCCTAAAGGGACACGCCATTATAATTCACCCCTCCACTTT. Full variable domain (missing parts from reference TRBV18 and TRBJ1-6): NAGVMQNPRHLVRRRGQEARLRCSPMKGHSHVYWYRQLPEEGLKFMVYLQKENIIDESGMPKERFSAEFPKEGPSILRIQQVVRGDSAAYFCASTKVPKGTRHYNSPLHFGNGTRLTVT.

The chain carries TRBV7-9 and TRBJ2-1; D possibly corresponds to TRBD2 (5 bases). V dropped 5 bases and J dropped 10 bases, with 12 bases sitting between them. CDR1 and CDR2 (germline): SEHNR, FQNEAQ (reference sequence). This CDR3 has 12 residues. CDR3 sequence: CASSHLWEEQFF. CDR3 coding DNA: TGTGCCAGCAGCCACCTGTGGGAGGAGCAGTTCTTC.

This chain joins TRBV5-1 and TRBJ1-2, with 8 bases matching TRBD1. The CDR3 is 13 residues long. Per the germline V gene, CDR1 is SGHRS and CDR2 is YFSETQ. V trimming: 5 bases; J trimming: 2 bases; junction bases outside the gene matches: 2. CDR3 sequence reads: CASRGQGNYGYTF. In nucleotides, the CDR3 is TGCGCCAGCAGAGGACAGGGAAACTATGGCTACACCTTC.

The CDR3 reads CASSTLTGAAYGYTF. The CDR3 DNA sequence: TGTGCCAGCAGCACCTTGACAGGCGCCGCCTATGGCTACACCTTC. This chain joins TRBV7-9 and TRBJ1-2; possibly TRBD1 for D (6 bases). The ends were cut back, 5 bases at V and 4 bases at J, with 17 bases in the middle. Germline V lookup: CDR1 SEHNR, CDR2 FQNEAQ (reference sequence). This CDR3 contains 15 residues. Variable domain in full (rest from reference TRBV7-9 and TRBJ1-2): DTGVSQNPRHKITKRGQNVTFRCDPISEHNRLYWYRQTLGQGPEFLTYFQNEAQLEKSRLLSDRFSAERPKGSFSTLEIQRTEQGDSAMYLCASSTLTGAAYGYTFGSGTRLTVV.

This clone was seen more than once but under ten times. The V and J genes are TRBV19 and TRBJ2-1, with 7 bases identical to TRBD2. The germline gives CDR1 LNHDA, CDR2 SQIVND (reference sequence). V gave up 4 bases and J gave up 5 bases; unmatched junction bases: 5. This CDR3 region has 14 residues. The CDR3 reads CASSTGTTNNEQFF. The CDR3 coding sequence is TGTGCCAGTAGTACCGGGACTACCAACAATGAGCAGTTCTTC.